What follows are 23 T cell receptor beta chains derived from one specimen sequenced in a study of memory CD4+ T cells and cytomegalovirus serostatus. The sort gate was single viable CD3+CD4+CD8-CD45RO+ cells for memory CD4+ T cells. Sequencing was performed with immunoSEQ multiplex PCR; in TCRdb, only in-frame clones are kept and a portion is missing. The table lists tens of thousands of clones, around 78% of them singletons, with about 1.5% in the top ten. Material: memory CD4+ T cells from blood. All receptors derive from an adult in good health and CMV-seronegative.

The chain couples TRBV28 to TRBJ1-3; 7 positions agree with TRBD1. CDR1 is MDHEN, CDR2 SYDVKM, per germline. This CDR3 comprises 15 residues. The ends lost 3 bases at V and 0 bases at J; junction bases unmatched: 2. In nucleotides, the CDR3 is TGTGCCAGCAGTTTCCAGGGGGGCTCTGGAAACACCATATATTTT. This gives the protein CASSFQGGSGNTIYF.

The chain links TRBV6-1 to TRBJ1-3, with D hard to call. The CDR3 spans 14 residues. From germline, CDR1 is MNHNS and CDR2 SASEGT. V gave up 8 bases and J gave up 0 bases, with 11 bases separating them. The CDR3 loop is CASERANSGNTIYF. Written as DNA, the CDR3 is TGTGCCAGCGAGAGAGCCAACTCTGGAAACACCATATATTTT.

J is TRBJ1-4 and V is TRBV14; tentatively, D is TRBD1 (5 bases). V was pared by 4 bases and J by 11 bases, with 11 bases between. CDR3 size: 12 residues. CDR1 and CDR2 from the germline V gene are SGHDN and FVKESK. The CDR3 reads CASSPHGGKLFF. The DNA for the CDR3 is TGTGCCAGCAGCCCACACGGGGGGAAACTGTTTTTT.

The chain couples TRBV10-3 to TRBJ1-1; D is possibly TRBD1 (6 bases). This CDR3 contains 16 residues. Germline loops: CDR1 ENHRY, CDR2 SYGVKD. Trimming pared 5 bases from V and 1 base from J, leaving 17 bases between. CDR3 DNA sequence: TGTGCCATCAGTAATTTAGGGGGAGGAGCGAACACTGAAGCTTTCTTT. Its protein product is CAISNLGGGANTEAFF.

V is TRBV28 and J is TRBJ2-3; 12 bases are shared with TRBD1. V dropped 11 bases and J dropped 5; count of bases not matched to a gene: 8. The CDR3 contains 14 residues. The germline V gene encodes CDR1 MDHEN and CDR2 SYDVKM. CDR3 sequence (DNA): TGTGCCGGGGACAGGGGGCAAGGGAAAGATACGCAGTATTTT. As protein: CAGDRGQGKDTQYF.

The chain recombines TRBV5-1 with TRBJ2-3; 7 bases line up with TRBD2. Germline assignment: CDR1 SGHRS and CDR2 YFSETQ. With 2 bases clipped from V and 2 bases from J, the junction kept 5 bases outside the gene matches. This CDR3 spans 15 amino acids. The CDR3 loop reads CASSLAGTSTDTQYF. The CDR3 DNA reads as TGCGCCAGCAGCTTAGCGGGGACTTCCACAGATACGCAGTATTTT. The full variable domain, with the rest looked up from reference TRBV5-1 and TRBJ2-3, is KAGVTQTPRYLIKTRGQQVTLSCSPISGHRSVSWYQQTPGQGLQFLFEYFSETQRNKGNFPGRFSGRQFSNSRSEMNVSTLELGDSALYLCASSLAGTSTDTQYFGPGTRLTVL.

V usage is TRBV29-1 and J usage is TRBJ2-5, with D maybe TRBD2 (7 bases). V was clipped by 4 bases and J by 5 bases, with 17 bases between them. The CDR3 consists of 14 residues. CDR1 and CDR2 (germline): SQVTM, ANQGSEA. The CDR3 sequence: CSVGIYGGGETQYF. The CDR3 nucleotides read TGCAGCGTTGGGATTTATGGCGGGGGCGAGACCCAGTACTTC.

This clone was seen a single time. The V and J genes are TRBV7-9 and TRBJ2-7; D tentatively fits TRBD1 or TRBD2 (6 bases each). CDR3 size: 13 residues. Germline assignment: CDR1 SEHNR and CDR2 FQNEAQ (reference sequence). V was pared by 10 bases and J by 5 bases, with 18 bases between. The CDR3 DNA is TGTGCCACTTCCTACGGGGGCATCGACGAGCAGTACTTC. Translation: CATSYGGIDEQYF.

The V call is TRBV11-1, the J call TRBJ1-5; 7 bases map to TRBD1. Germline-derived CDR1 and CDR2 are SGHAT and FQDESV (reference sequence). V lost 5 bases to trimming and J lost 3 bases; unmatched junction nucleotides: 4. CDR3 length equals 14 residues. This CDR3 reads CASSLGQNNQPQHF. DNA for the CDR3: TGTGCCAGCAGCCTGGGACAGAACAATCAGCCCCAGCATTTT. The full variable domain, completed using reference TRBV11-1 and TRBJ1-5, is EAEVAQSPRYKITEKSQAVAFWCDPISGHATLYWYRQILGQGPELLVQFQDESVVDDSQLPKDRFSAERLKGVDSTLKIQPAELGDSAMYLCASSLGQNNQPQHFGDGTRLSIL.

The J gene is TRBJ2-7, the V gene TRBV10-3; D remains unclear. Trimming removed 0 bases from V and 2 bases from J, with 8 bases in between. Germline assignment: CDR1 ENHRY and CDR2 SYGVKD. CDR3 length: 14 residues. This chain's CDR3 is CAISESGSTYEQYF. CDR3 nucleotide sequence: TGTGCCATCAGTGAGTCTGGCAGTACCTACGAGCAGTACTTC.

The gene calls are TRBV19 and TRBJ1-3; TRBD1 matches 8 bases. CDR3 size: 14 residues. The germline V gene has CDR1 LNHDA and CDR2 SQIVND (reference sequence). The trim removed 6 bases at V and 7 bases at J, leaving 8 bases unmatched. Written as DNA, the CDR3 is TGTGCCAGTAGGGACAGGGCTACTTGGAACACCATATATTTT. It codes for CASRDRATWNTIYF.

For the CDR3, the DNA is TGTGCCAGCAGCTTACGTCCAGATACGCAGTATTTT. Amino acid sequence: CASSLRPDTQYF. This rearrangement joins TRBV7-2 to TRBJ2-3; D unresolved. CDR1 and CDR2 (germline): SGHTA, FQGNSA. The CDR3 is 12 residues long. V lost 2 bases, J lost 4 bases, and 4 bases lay in between. Filled out from reference TRBV7-2 and TRBJ2-3, the complete variable domain reads GAGVSQSPSNKVTEKGKDVELRCDPISGHTALYWYRQSLGQGLEFLIYFQGNSAPDKSGLPSDRFSAERTGGSVSTLTIQRTQQEDSAVYLCASSLRPDTQYFGPGTRLTVL.

This chain connects TRBV6-5 to TRBJ1-2, with 8 positions matching TRBD1. There are 14 residues in the CDR3. Germline V gene data show CDR1 as MNHEY and CDR2 as SVGAGI. Losses at the gene ends were 5 bases for V and 4 bases for J; bases not matched to a gene: 6. CDR3 sequence reads: CASSEGQAPYGYTF. The CDR3 coding sequence is TGTGCCAGCAGTGAGGGACAGGCTCCCTATGGCTACACCTTC.

The V call is TRBV7-2, the J call TRBJ2-1; TRBD2 matches 10 bases. Germline-derived CDR1 and CDR2 are SGHTA and FQGNSA. The CDR3 spans 16 residues. With V trimmed by 0 bases and J by 9 bases, 8 bases remained unmatched. The CDR3 region has the DNA TGTGCCAGCAGCTTAGCGCCAGCGGGGGGGCAGGGTGAGCAGTTCTTC. It translates to CASSLAPAGGQGEQFF.

The chain carries TRBV4-1 and TRBJ1-1, with unresolved D. The germline CDR1 and CDR2 sequences are MGHRA and YSYEKL. V lost 6 bases and J 3 bases, leaving 14 bases between the germline ends. The CDR3 runs to 14 residues. CDR3 sequence: CASRGPLKDTEAFF. DNA for the CDR3: TGCGCCAGCAGAGGCCCCCTGAAGGACACTGAAGCTTTCTTT.

The CDR3: CASSLGRTGGRNNSPLHF. The DNA for the CDR3 is TGTGCCAGCAGCCTAGGTAGGACAGGGGGCCGAAATAATTCACCCCTCCACTTT. The V call is TRBV7-2, the J call TRBJ1-6; 11 nucleotides line up with TRBD1. V dropped 5 bases and J dropped 5; count of bases not matched to a gene: 11. The CDR3 has 18 amino acids. Germline CDR1 SGHTA, CDR2 FQGNSA. The whole variable domain, filled in from reference TRBV7-2 and TRBJ1-6, reads GAGVSQSPSNKVTEKGKDVELRCDPISGHTALYWYRQSLGQGLEFLIYFQGNSAPDKSGLPSDRFSAERTGGSVSTLTIQRTQQEDSAVYLCASSLGRTGGRNNSPLHFGNGTRLTVT.

V usage is TRBV7-8 and J usage is TRBJ1-2; no definite D call. The V gene's germline CDR1 is SGHVS and CDR2 FQNEAQ. The CDR3 consists of 16 residues. V gave up 5 bases and J gave up 8 bases, with 24 bases separating them. In DNA form, the CDR3 reads TGTGCCAGCAGCCCACTTATGTTATCGGGCAGCAGGGGCTACACCTTC. Its translation: CASSPLMLSGSRGYTF.

This clone was counted between two and nine times. The chain couples TRBV6-1 to TRBJ1-2, with D unclear. The CDR3 runs 12 residues. Germline-derived CDR1 and CDR2 are MNHNS and SASEGT. V lost 3 bases to trimming and J lost 8 bases, with 10 bases between them. The CDR3 sequence is CASSDAGYGYTF. CDR3 sequence (DNA): TGTGCCAGCAGTGATGCAGGCTACGGCTACACCTTC.

This clone was recorded a few times. Other DNA variants within this sample encode the same CDR3. The rearrangement uses TRBV19 and TRBJ1-5; D is undetermined. From germline, CDR1 is LNHDA and CDR2 SQIVND (reference sequence). Trimming pared 3 bases from V and 3 bases from J, leaving 9 bases between. This CDR3 has 14 residues. In DNA form, the CDR3 reads TGTGCCAGTAGTATTACCGGGTCCAATCAGCCCCAGCATTTT. It encodes CASSITGSNQPQHF.

This clone was observed a single time. V gene TRBV11-2 combines with J gene TRBJ1-2, with D hard to call. Germline loops: CDR1 SGHAT, CDR2 FQNNGV. The CDR3 loop spans 14 amino acids. The germline V and J ends were trimmed by 0 bases and 7 bases, with 12 bases remaining between them. The CDR3 region has the DNA TGTGCCAGCAGCTTAGAGTGGTCCCGAGGTGGCTACACCTTC. Protein sequence: CASSLEWSRGGYTF.

This rearrangement joins TRBV9 to TRBJ2-7; perhaps TRBD2 as D (5 bases). The germline V gene encodes CDR1 SGDLS and CDR2 YYNGEE. V was trimmed by 0 bases and J by 2 bases, leaving 12 bases between them. The CDR3 loop spans 15 amino acids. As DNA, the CDR3 is TGTGCCAGCAGCGTAGGGGAGACTACCACCTACGAGCAGTACTTC. This encodes CASSVGETTTYEQYF.

In this sample, this clone turned up a few times. The chain employs TRBV2 and TRBJ2-7; the match to TRBD1 covers 7 bases. The germline V gene encodes CDR1 SNHLY and CDR2 FYNNEI. This CDR3 is built from 12 residues. With 8 bases clipped from V and 1 base from J, the junction kept 2 bases outside the gene matches. CDR3 DNA: TGTGCCAGCGGGACAGCATCCTACGAGCAGTACTTC. This codes for CASGTASYEQYF. Filled out from reference TRBV2 and TRBJ2-7, the complete variable domain reads EPEVTQTPSHQVTQMGQEVILRCVPISNHLYFYWYRQILGQKVEFLVSFYNNEISEKSEIFDDQFSVERPDGSNFTLKIRSTKLEDSAMYFCASGTASYEQYFGPGTRLTVT.

This clone was counted between two and nine times. The rearrangement links TRBV5-5 to TRBJ1-1; 9 nucleotides match TRBD1. The CDR3 has 18 amino acids. CDR1 and CDR2 from the germline V gene are SGHKS and YYEKEE (reference sequence). With V trimmed by 4 bases and J by 5 bases, 18 bases remained unmatched. The CDR3 DNA is TGTGCCAGCAGCATAGTCCACCGGGACAGGGTAATAGAAACTGAAGCTTTCTTT. It codes for CASSIVHRDRVIETEAFF.